These 10 T cell receptor beta chains came from one sample sequenced in a study of beta chain features in type 1 diabetes. Every isolated RNA sample was fully reverse transcribed, so sequencing captured expressed TCRB transcripts. TCRdb's table, derived via immunoSEQ multiplex PCR, lists solely in-frame clones and lacks some. The sample lists 310,000 or so clones; more than 9.5% were seen once. The sequencing sample was made of naive CD4+ T cells from blood. All receptors come from a woman aged 25 to 39 in good health.

This chain joins TRBV10-3 and TRBJ1-1, with 9 bases identical to TRBD1. The CDR3 length is 13 residues. Germline V gene sequence: CDR1 ENHRY, CDR2 SYGVKD. V dropped 10 bases and J dropped 1; count of bases not matched to a gene: 4. The CDR3 sequence is CATEGQGNTEAFF. CDR3 in DNA: TGTGCCACCGAGGGACAGGGGAACACTGAAGCTTTCTTT.

This clone came up a few times. The chain has TRBV18 and TRBJ2-1; 7 bases map to TRBD1. Losses at the gene ends were 3 bases for V and 2 bases for J; bases not matched to a gene: 7. The CDR3 extends over 16 amino acids. CDR1 is KGHSH and CDR2 is LQKENI in the germline V gene. The CDR3 sequence: CASSPSLDRAYNEQFF. The CDR3 DNA reads as TGTGCCAGCTCACCGTCCCTAGACAGGGCCTACAATGAGCAGTTCTTC.

The sample holds a few counts of this clone. V gene TRBV7-8 combines with J gene TRBJ2-7, with TRBD1 identical over 9 bases. The CDR3 extends over 15 amino acids. J gave up 2 bases and V 1 base, and 3 bases lay outside the gene matches. Germline CDR1 reads SGHVS; CDR2 reads FQNEAQ. The CDR3, as DNA: TGTGCCAGCAGCTTAGATGGGACAGGGCCCTACGAGCAGTACTTC. Translation gives CASSLDGTGPYEQYF.

The chain recombines TRBV6-5 with TRBJ2-7, with TRBD1 as a possible D gene (5 bases). Germline V CDR1 and CDR2: MNHEY, SVGAGI. The CDR3 totals 16 residues. V lost 0 bases and J lost 1, with 13 bases in between. The CDR3 DNA sequence: TGTGCCAGCAGTTACTCCTCAGGGATCGATTCCTACGAGCAGTACTTC. This sequence encodes CASSYSSGIDSYEQYF.

This clone was found a few times. This sequence joins TRBV9 and TRBJ1-1; D not certain. This CDR3 has 17 amino acids. V shed 0 bases and J shed 1 base, with 16 bases lying between them. CDR1 and CDR2 from the germline V gene are SGDLS and YYNGEE. In nucleotides, the CDR3 is TGTGCCAGCAGCGTAGGAACCGGTGGAGGGAGGAACACTGAAGCTTTCTTT. Protein sequence: CASSVGTGGGRNTEAFF.

This clone was seen more than once but under ten times. Its ends do not fully match the called genes, so a read error is possible. The V and J genes are TRBV28 and TRBJ2-7; a weak D match, TRBD2 (5 bases). From germline, CDR1 is MDHEN and CDR2 SYDVKM. The CDR3 sequence is 12 residues long. The CDR3 sequence: CASSFPGYAQYF. DNA for the CDR3: TGTGCCAGCAGTTTTCCGGGGTACGCGCAGTACTTC.

The chain recombines TRBV19 with TRBJ2-7; unclear D gene. The germline V gene encodes CDR1 LNHDA and CDR2 SQIVND (reference sequence). This CDR3 comprises 12 residues. V was pared by 2 bases and J by 3 bases, with 5 bases between. The CDR3 DNA reads as TGTGCCAGTAGTATACTAGGCTACGAGCAGTACTTC. Its translation: CASSILGYEQYF.

This clone was seen a handful of times. This chain connects TRBV29-1 to TRBJ2-1; a weak D match, TRBD2 (7 bases). Germline V gene data show CDR1 as SQVTM and CDR2 as ANQGSEA. V was shortened by 7 bases and J by 9 bases, with 19 bases between the two germline ends. The length of the CDR3 is 13 residues. CDR3 sequence (DNA): TGCAGCGCTATTTGGGAGGGGGGCTCTGAGCAGTTCTTC. Translation: CSAIWEGGSEQFF.

This clone has just a few counts. As DNA, the CDR3 is TGCGCCAGCAGTTACTCCGGGACAGGTTCGACCTACGAGCAGTACTTC. Its protein is CASSYSGTGSTYEQYF. The chain links TRBV5-1 to TRBJ2-7; 8 bases match TRBD1. The ends lost 5 bases at V and 2 bases at J; junction bases unmatched: 12. Per the germline V gene, CDR1 is SGHRS and CDR2 is YFSETQ. The CDR3 is made up of 16 amino acids.

This clone showed up just a few times. The gene calls are TRBV5-6 and TRBJ2-3, with 12 bases fitting TRBD1. CDR3 size: 15 residues. The V gene end was trimmed by 2 bases and the J gene end by 4 bases; junction bases not matched to a gene: 2. Germline-derived CDR1 and CDR2 are SGHDT and YYEEEE. The CDR3 DNA reads TGTGCCAGCAGCTTCGGGACAGGGGGCGCAGATACGCAGTATTTT. Translation gives CASSFGTGGADTQYF. The full variable domain, with the rest looked up from reference TRBV5-6 and TRBJ2-3, is DAGVTQSPTHLIKTRGQQVTLRCSPKSGHDTVSWYQQALGQGPQFIFQYYEEEERQRGNFPDRFSGHQFPNYSSELNVNALLLGDSALYLCASSFGTGGADTQYFGPGTRLTVL.